The sequence of this T cell receptor (beta chain) was determined in a study of blood T cells in healthy people across ages. J was trimmed by 6 bases and V by 3 bases; bases with no gene match: 3. The CDR3 is 14 residues long. Looked up from germline, CDR1 is SGHAT and CDR2 is FQNNGV. Then a second PCR, running about 7 to 11 cycles, was carried out with a sample-barcoded 5' primer and a J-beta primer mix. A minimum of 2.5 million CDR3-containing paired-end reads was obtained for each sample. MiXCR, run by TCRdb on the 5' RACE reads, gives a single entry per CDR3 protein. This table holds about a million distinct CDR3 sequences, just over 50% found once. Each sample provided at least 5 micrograms of extracted total RNA. With regard to this clonotype: Its antigen is as yet unknown.

General observations from the study: Older age went with lower TCR beta diversity per million T cells, in a roughly linear way.

Sequenced input: blood. The chain combines TRBV11-2 with TRBJ2-1; 9 nucleotides match TRBD2. The receptor's source is a woman aged 55-69 years in good health. The CDR3 DNA reads TGTGCCAGCAGCTTCGGGACTAGCTTCAATGAGCAGTTCTTC. Amino acids: CASSFGTSFNEQFF.